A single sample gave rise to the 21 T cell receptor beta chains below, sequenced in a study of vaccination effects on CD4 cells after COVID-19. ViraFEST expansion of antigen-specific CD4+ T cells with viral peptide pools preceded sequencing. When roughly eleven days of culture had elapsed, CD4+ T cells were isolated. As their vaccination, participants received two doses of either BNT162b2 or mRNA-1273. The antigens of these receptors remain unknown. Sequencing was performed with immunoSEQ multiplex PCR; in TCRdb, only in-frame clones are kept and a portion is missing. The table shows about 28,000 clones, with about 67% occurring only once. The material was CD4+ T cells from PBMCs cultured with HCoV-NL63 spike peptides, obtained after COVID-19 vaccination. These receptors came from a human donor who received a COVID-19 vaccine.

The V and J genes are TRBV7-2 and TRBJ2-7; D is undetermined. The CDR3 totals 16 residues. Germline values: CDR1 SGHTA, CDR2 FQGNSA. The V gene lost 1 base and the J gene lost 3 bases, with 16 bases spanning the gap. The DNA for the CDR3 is TGTGCCAGCAGCTTAGTTCTATCGGACGGAAACTACGAGCAGTACTTC. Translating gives CASSLVLSDGNYEQYF.

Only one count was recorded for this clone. DNA of the CDR3: TGTGCCAGCAGTGATATGGGTATTTTGGCCAATGAGCAGTTCTTC. This sequence encodes CASSDMGILANEQFF. The J gene is TRBJ2-1, the V gene TRBV25-1; D call uncertain. V dropped 3 bases and J dropped 6 bases, with 15 bases sitting between them. Germline CDR1 and CDR2: MGHDK and SYGVNS. There are 15 residues in the CDR3.

This CDR3 reads CASKTGTRPNTEAFF. The CDR3 DNA reads as TGTGCCAGCAAAACCGGTACGCGACCGAACACTGAAGCTTTCTTT. The J gene is TRBJ1-1, the V gene TRBV2; no clear D gene. CDR3 length: 15 residues. Germline V gene lookup returns CDR1 SNHLY and CDR2 FYNNEI. Trimming took 7 bases from V and 1 from J, leaving 16 bases between them.

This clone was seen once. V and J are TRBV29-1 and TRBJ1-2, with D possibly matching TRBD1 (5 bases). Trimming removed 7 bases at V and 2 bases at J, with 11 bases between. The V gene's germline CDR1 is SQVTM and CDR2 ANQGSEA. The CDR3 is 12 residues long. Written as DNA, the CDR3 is TGCAGCGGGGGGGGACGGAACTATGGCTACACCTTC. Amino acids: CSGGGRNYGYTF.

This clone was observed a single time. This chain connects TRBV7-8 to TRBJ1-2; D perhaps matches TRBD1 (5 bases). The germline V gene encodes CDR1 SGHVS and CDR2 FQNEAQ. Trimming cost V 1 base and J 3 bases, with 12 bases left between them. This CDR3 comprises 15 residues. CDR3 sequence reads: CASSLDRTAYYGYTF. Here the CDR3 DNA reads TGTGCCAGCAGCTTAGACAGGACTGCTTACTATGGCTACACCTTC.

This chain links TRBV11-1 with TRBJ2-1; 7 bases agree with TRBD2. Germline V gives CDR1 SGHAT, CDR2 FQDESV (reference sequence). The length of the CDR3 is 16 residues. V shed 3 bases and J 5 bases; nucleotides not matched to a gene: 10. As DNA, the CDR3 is TGTGCCAGCAGCTTCGGACTAGGCCTTATGAACAATGAGCAGTTCTTC. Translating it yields CASSFGLGLMNNEQFF.

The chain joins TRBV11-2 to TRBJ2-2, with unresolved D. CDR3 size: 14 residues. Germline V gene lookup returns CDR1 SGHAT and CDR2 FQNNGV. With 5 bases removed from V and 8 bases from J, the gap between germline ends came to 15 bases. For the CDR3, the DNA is TGTGCCAGCAGCACTCGGACGGTGTTTGGGGAGCTGTTTTTT. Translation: CASSTRTVFGELFF.

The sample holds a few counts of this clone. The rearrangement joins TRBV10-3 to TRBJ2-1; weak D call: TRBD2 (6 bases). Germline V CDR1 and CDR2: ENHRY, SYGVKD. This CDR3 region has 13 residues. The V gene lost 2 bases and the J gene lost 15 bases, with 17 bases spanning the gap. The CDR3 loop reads CAISERERVGPFF. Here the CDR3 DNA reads TGTGCCATCAGTGAGCGGGAGCGGGTTGGTCCGTTCTTC.

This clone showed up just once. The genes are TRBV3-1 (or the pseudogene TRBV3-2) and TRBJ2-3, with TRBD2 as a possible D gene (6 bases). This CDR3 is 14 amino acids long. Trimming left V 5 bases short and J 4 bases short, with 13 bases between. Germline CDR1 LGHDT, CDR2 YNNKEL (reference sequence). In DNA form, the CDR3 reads TGTGCCAGCAGCAGACTAGGCGTTGCAGATACGCAGTATTTT. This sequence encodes CASSRLGVADTQYF.

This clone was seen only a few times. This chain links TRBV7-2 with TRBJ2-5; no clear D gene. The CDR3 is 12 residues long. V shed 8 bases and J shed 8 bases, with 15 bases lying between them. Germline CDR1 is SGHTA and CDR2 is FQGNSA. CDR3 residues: CASSSLKVTQYF. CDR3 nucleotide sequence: TGTGCCAGCTCCTCCCTGAAAGTAACCCAGTACTTC.

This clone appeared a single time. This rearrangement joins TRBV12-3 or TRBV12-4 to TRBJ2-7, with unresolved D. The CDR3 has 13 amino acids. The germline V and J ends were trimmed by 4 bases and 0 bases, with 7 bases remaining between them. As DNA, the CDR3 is TGTGCCAGCAGTTGGCGGTTCTCCTACGAGCAGTACTTC. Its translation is CASSWRFSYEQYF.

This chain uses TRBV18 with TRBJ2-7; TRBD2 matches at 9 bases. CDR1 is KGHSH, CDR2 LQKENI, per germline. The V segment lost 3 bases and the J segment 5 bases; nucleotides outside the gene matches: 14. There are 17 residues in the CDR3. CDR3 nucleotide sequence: TGTGCCAGCTCACCGGCCGGGACTAGCTATATCCTCCACGAGCAGTACTTC. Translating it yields CASSPAGTSYILHEQYF.

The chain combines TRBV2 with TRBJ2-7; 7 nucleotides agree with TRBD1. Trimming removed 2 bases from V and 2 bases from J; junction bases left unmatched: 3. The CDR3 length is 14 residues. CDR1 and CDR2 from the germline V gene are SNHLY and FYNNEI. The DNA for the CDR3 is TGTGCCAGCAGTGAATTGGGACAGACCTACGAGCAGTACTTC. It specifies CASSELGQTYEQYF.

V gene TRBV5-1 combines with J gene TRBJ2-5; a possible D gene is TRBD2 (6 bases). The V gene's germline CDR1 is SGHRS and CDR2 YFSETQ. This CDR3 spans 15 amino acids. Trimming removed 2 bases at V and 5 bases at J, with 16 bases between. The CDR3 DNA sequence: TGCGCCAGCAGCTTTCCCGGGGACTCGCGGGAGACCCAGTACTTC. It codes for CASSFPGDSRETQYF.

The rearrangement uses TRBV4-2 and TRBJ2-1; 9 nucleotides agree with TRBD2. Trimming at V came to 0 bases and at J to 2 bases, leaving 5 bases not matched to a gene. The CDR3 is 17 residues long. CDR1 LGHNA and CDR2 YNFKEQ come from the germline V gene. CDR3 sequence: CASSQDSLAGTYNEQFF. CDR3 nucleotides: TGTGCCAGCAGCCAAGATTCCCTAGCGGGGACCTACAATGAGCAGTTCTTC.

CDR3 sequence (DNA): TGCGCCAGCAGCTTGGCCCCGGCGGGGGGCCAAGAGACCCAGTACTTC. It codes for CASSLAPAGGQETQYF. The rearrangement uses TRBV5-1 and TRBJ2-5; 8 bases map to TRBD2. Germline V gives CDR1 SGHRS, CDR2 YFSETQ. Trimming removed 0 bases from V and 1 base from J; junction bases left unmatched: 5. CDR3 length: 16 residues.

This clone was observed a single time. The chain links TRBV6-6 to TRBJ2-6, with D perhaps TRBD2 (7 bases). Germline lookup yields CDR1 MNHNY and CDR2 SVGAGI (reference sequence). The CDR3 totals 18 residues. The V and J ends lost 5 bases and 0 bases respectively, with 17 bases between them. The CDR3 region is CASSPTGGPVSGANVLTF. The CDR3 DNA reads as TGTGCCAGCAGTCCGACGGGGGGCCCAGTCTCTGGGGCCAACGTCCTGACTTTC.

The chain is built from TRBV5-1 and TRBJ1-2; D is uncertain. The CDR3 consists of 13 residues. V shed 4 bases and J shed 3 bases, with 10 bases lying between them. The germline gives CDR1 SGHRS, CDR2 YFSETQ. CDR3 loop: CASSASSHYGYTF. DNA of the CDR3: TGCGCCAGCAGCGCATCTTCTCACTATGGCTACACCTTC.

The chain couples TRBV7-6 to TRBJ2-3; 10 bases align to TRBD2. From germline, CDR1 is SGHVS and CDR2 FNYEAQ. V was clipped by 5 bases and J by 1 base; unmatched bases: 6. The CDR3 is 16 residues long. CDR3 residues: CASSHRLAGGTDTQYF. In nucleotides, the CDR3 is TGTGCCAGCAGCCACCGTCTAGCGGGGGGCACAGATACGCAGTATTTT.

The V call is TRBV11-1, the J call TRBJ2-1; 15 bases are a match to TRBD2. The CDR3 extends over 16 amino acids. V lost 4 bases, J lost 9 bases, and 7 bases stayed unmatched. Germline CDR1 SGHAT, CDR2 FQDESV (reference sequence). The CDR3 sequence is CASSSRTSGGALEQFF. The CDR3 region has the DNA TGTGCCAGCAGCTCCCGGACTAGCGGGGGGGCCCTTGAGCAGTTCTTC.

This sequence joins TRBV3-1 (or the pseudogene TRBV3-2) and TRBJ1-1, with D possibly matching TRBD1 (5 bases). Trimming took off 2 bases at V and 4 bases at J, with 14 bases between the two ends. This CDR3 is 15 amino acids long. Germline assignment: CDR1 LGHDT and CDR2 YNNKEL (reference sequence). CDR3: CASSQFPGQGTEAFF. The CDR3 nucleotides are TGTGCCAGCAGCCAATTTCCAGGGCAGGGCACTGAAGCTTTCTTT.